This T cell receptor beta chain was sequenced in a study of response to subunit inactivated influenza vaccine. A single record per CDR3 protein comes from TCRdb applying MiXCR to the RT-PCR reads. Of under 200,000 distinct CDR3 sequences in the sample, less than 15% are singletons; the top ten hold 25% to 35%. This clonotype was recorded a few times. The CDR3 totals 14 residues. Germline CDR1 reads MDHEN; CDR2 reads SYDVKM. The V and J ends lost 10 bases and 4 bases respectively, with 19 bases between them. These same data were also listed under a study on T cells expressing NK-cell markers. That report adds: UMIs accompanied the 5'RACE template switching by which TCR beta cDNA was made. Sorted CD3+CD56+NKG2C+, CD3+CD56+NKG2C- and CD3+CD56-NKG2C+ T cells supplied TCR beta repertoires. A range of roughly 1.0-8% of CD8+ T cells consisted of dominant NKG2C+ clonotypes in 5 to 7 donors. Whether expanded NKG2C+ T cell clones were HCMV specific stayed uncertain.

The rearrangement links TRBV28 to TRBJ2-5; tentatively, D is TRBD2 (7 bases). The TCR was taken from a man aged 50-60 years who received an inactivated influenza vaccine. The source material was CD8+ T cells sorted from PBMCs, sampled 11 to 12 days after vaccination. The DNA for the CDR3 is TGTGCCACTGACAAGGGGGGGGGCAGAGAGACCCAGTACTTC. Protein: CATDKGGGRETQYF.